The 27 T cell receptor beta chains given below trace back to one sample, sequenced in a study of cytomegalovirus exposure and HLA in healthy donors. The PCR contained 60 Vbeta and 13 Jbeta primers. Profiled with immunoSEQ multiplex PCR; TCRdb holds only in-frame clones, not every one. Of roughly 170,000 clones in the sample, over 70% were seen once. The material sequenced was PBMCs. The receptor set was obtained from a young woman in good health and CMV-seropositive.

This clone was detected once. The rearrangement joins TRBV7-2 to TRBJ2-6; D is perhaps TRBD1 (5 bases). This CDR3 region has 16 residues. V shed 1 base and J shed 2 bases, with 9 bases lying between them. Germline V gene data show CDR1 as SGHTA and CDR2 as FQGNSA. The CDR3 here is CASSLVSGTGANVLTF. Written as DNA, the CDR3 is TGTGCCAGCAGCTTAGTATCAGGGACTGGGGCCAACGTCCTGACTTTC. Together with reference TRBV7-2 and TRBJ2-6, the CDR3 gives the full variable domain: GAGVSQSPSNKVTEKGKDVELRCDPISGHTALYWYRQSLGQGLEFLIYFQGNSAPDKSGLPSDRFSAERTGGSVSTLTIQRTQQEDSAVYLCASSLVSGTGANVLTFGAGSRLTVL.

The CDR3, as DNA: TGTGCCAGCAGCTTTCAGGGCTCCTACGAGCAGTACTTC. It yields the protein CASSFQGSYEQYF. The chain recombines TRBV5-4 with TRBJ2-7; perhaps TRBD1 as D (5 bases). In germline, CDR1 is SGHNT, CDR2 YYREEE (reference sequence). The V end was cut by 2 bases, the J end by 0 bases, with 6 bases between. The CDR3 runs to 13 residues. The entire variable domain, with the rest obtained from reference TRBV5-4 and TRBJ2-7, is as follows: ETGVTQSPTHLIKTRGQQVTLRCSSQSGHNTVSWYQQALGQGPQFIFQYYREEENGRGNFPPRFSGLQFPNYSSELNVNALELDDSALYLCASSFQGSYEQYFGPGTRLTVT.

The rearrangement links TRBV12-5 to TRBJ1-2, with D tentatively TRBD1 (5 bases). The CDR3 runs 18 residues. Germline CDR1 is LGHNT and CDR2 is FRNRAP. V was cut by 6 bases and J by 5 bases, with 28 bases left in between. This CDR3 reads CASGPSTATWGPGYGYTF. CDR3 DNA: TGTGCTAGTGGCCCCTCAACCGCGACGTGGGGCCCAGGGTATGGCTACACCTTC.

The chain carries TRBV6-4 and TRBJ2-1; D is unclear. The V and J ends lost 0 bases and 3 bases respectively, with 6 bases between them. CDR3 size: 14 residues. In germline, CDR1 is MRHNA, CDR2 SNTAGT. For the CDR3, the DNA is TGTGCCAGCAGTGACTCTCCCAACTACAATGAGCAGTTCTTC. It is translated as CASSDSPNYNEQFF.

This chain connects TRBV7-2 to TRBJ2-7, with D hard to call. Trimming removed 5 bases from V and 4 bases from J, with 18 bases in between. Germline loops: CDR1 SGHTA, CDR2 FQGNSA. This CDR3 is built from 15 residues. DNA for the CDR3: TGTGCCAGCAGCCGCCCTCCCCCGCTCACATACGAGCAGTACTTC. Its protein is CASSRPPPLTYEQYF.

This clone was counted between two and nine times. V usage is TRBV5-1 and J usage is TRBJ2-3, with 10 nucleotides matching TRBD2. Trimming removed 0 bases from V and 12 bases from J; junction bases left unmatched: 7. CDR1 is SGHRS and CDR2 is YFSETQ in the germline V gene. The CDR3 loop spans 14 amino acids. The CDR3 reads CASSLEGAGGPQYF. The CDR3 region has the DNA TGCGCCAGCAGCTTGGAGGGAGCGGGAGGGCCTCAGTATTTT.

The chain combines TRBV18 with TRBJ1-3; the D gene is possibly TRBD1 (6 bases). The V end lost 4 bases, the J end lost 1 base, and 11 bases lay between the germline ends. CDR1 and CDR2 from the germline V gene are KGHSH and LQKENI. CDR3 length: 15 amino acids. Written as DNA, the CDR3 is TGTGCCAGCTCACTCGACAGGATTTCTGGAAACACCATATATTTT. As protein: CASSLDRISGNTIYF.

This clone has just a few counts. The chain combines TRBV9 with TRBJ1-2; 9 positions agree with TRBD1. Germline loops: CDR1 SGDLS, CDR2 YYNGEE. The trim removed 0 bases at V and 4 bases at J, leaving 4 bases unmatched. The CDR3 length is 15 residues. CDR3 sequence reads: CASSVGWTGAYGYTF. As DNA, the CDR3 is TGTGCCAGCAGCGTAGGGTGGACAGGGGCCTATGGCTACACCTTC.

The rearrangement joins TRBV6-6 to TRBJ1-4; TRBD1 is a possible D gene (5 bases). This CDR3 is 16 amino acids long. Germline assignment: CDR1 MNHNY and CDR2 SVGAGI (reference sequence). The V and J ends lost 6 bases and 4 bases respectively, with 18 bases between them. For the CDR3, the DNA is TGTGCCAGCAGACTCCAGGGTGGGGGGAATAATGAAAAACTGTTTTTT. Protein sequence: CASRLQGGGNNEKLFF.

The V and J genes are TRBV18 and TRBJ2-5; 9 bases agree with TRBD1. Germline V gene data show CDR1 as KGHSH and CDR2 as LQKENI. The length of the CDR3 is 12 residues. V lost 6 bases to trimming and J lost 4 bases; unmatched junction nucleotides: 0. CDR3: CASSGQGETQYF. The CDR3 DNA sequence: TGTGCCAGCTCGGGACAGGGAGAGACCCAGTACTTC.

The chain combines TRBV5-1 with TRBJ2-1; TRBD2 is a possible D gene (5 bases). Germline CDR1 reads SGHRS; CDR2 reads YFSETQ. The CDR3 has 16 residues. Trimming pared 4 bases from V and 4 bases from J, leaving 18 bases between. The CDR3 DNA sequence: TGCGCCAGCAGCCCGAGGGCCCCCGGCGGGTACAATGAGCAGTTCTTC. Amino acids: CASSPRAPGGYNEQFF. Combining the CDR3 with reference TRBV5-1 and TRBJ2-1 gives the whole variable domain KAGVTQTPRYLIKTRGQQVTLSCSPISGHRSVSWYQQTPGQGLQFLFEYFSETQRNKGNFPGRFSGRQFSNSRSEMNVSTLELGDSALYLCASSPRAPGGYNEQFFGPGTRLTVL.

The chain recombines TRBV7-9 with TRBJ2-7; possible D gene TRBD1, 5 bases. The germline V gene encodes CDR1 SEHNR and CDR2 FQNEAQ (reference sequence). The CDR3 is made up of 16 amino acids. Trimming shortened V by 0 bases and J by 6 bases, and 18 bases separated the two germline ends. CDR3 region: CASSLALGPAGLEQYF. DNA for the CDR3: TGTGCCAGCAGCTTAGCGCTGGGGCCGGCAGGGCTCGAGCAGTACTTC.

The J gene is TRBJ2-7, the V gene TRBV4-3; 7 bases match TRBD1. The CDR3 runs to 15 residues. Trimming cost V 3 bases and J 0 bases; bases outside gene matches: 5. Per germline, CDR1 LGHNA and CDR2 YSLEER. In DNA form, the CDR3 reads TGCGCCAGCAGCCAGGGTAGACAGGGCTCCTACGAGCAGTACTTC. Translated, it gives CASSQGRQGSYEQYF.

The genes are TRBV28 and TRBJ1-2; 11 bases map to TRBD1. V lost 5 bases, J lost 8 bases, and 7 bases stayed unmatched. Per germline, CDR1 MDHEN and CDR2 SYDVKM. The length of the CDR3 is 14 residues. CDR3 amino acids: CASSDPGQGAGYTF. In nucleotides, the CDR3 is TGTGCCAGCAGTGACCCCGGACAGGGGGCCGGCTACACCTTC.

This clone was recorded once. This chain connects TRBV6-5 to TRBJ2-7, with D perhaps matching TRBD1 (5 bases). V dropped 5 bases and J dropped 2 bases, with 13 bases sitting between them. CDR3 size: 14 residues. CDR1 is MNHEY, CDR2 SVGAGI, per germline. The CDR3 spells CASSPPGPTYEQYF. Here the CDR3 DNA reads TGTGCCAGCAGTCCCCCAGGGCCCACCTACGAGCAGTACTTC.

CDR3: CASSSTISLAKLFF. In nucleotides, the CDR3 is TGTGCCAGCAGTTCCACAATATCTCTCGCAAAACTGTTTTTT. V and J are TRBV6-5 and TRBJ1-4; D gene uncertain. There are 14 residues in the CDR3. Germline CDR1 is MNHEY and CDR2 is SVGAGI. Trimming removed 4 bases at V and 10 bases at J, with 16 bases between.

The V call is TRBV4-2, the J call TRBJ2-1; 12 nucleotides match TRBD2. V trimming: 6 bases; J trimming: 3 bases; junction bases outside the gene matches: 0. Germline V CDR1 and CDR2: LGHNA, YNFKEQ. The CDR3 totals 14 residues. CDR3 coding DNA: TGTGCCAGCAGGACTAGCGGGAGCTACAATGAGCAGTTCTTC. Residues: CASRTSGSYNEQFF.

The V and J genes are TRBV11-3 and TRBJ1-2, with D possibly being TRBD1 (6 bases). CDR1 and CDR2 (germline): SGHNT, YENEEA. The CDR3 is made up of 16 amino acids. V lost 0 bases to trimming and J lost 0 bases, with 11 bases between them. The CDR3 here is CASSLDTTGANYGYTF. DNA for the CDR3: TGTGCCAGCAGCTTAGACACGACAGGAGCTAACTATGGCTACACCTTC.

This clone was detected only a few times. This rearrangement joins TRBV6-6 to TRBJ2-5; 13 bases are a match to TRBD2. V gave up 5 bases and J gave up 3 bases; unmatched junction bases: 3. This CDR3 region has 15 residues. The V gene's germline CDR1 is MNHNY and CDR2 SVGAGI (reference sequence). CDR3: CASSPGLAGEETQYF. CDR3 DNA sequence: TGTGCCAGCAGTCCCGGACTAGCGGGAGAAGAGACCCAGTACTTC.

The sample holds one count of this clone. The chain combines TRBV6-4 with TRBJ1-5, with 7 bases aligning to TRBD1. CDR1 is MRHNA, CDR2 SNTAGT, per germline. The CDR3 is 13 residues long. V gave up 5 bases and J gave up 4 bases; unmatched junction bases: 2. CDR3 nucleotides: TGTGCCAGCAGTTGGGACAGTAATCAGCCCCAGCATTTT. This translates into CASSWDSNQPQHF.

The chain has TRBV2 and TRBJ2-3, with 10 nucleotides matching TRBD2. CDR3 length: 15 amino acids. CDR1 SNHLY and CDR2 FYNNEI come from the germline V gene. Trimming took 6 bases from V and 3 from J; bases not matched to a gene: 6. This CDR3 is CASRRGTSVTDTQYF. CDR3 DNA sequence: TGTGCCAGCAGACGGGGGACTAGCGTAACAGATACGCAGTATTTT.

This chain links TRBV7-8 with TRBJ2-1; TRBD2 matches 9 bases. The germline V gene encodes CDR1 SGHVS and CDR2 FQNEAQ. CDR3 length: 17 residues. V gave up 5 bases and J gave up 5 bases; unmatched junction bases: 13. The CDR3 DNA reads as TGTGCCAGCAGCCCTAGTGGGGGAGCGGGAGGTAACAATGAGCAGTTCTTC. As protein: CASSPSGGAGGNNEQFF.

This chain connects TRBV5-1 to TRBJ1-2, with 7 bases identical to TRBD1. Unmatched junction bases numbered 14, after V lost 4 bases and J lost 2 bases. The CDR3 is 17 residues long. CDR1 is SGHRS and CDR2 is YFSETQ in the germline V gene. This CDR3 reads CASSPGPGGPPNYGYTF. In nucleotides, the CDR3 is TGCGCCAGCAGCCCCGGTCCAGGGGGTCCACCGAACTATGGCTACACCTTC.

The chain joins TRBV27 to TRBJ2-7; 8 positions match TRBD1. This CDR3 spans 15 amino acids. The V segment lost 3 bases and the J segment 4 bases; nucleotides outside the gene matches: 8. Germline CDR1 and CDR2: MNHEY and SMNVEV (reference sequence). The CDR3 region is CASSFSDRGIYEQYF. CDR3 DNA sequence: TGTGCCAGCAGTTTTTCCGACAGGGGCATATACGAGCAGTACTTC.

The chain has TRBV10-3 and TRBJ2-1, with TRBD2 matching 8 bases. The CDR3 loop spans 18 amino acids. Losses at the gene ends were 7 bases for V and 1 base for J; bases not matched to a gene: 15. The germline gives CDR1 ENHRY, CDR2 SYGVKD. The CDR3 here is CAITSTSGRRDSYNEQFF. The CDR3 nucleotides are TGTGCCATCACCAGCACTAGCGGTCGACGTGATTCCTACAATGAGCAGTTCTTC.

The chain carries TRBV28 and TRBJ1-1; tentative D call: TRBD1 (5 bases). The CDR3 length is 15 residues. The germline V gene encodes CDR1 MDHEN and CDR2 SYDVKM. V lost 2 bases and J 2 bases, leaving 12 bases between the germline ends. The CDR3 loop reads CASSLVGVDNTEAFF. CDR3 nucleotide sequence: TGTGCCAGCAGTTTAGTAGGGGTTGATAACACTGAAGCTTTCTTT.

The chain's CDR3 is CASRQEGSTDTQYF. In DNA form, the CDR3 reads TGTGCCAGCAGACAGGAAGGGAGCACAGATACGCAGTATTTT. J is TRBJ2-3 and V is TRBV2; a possible D gene is TRBD1 (5 bases). The CDR3 extends over 14 amino acids. The germline gives CDR1 SNHLY, CDR2 FYNNEI. V lost 6 bases, J lost 0 bases, and 10 bases lay in between.